Sequencing of this TCR beta chain was carried out in a study of chemoradiotherapy in HPV16-positive cancers. Study information: A couple of HPV16-positive patients' cells yielded candidate HPV-specific clones and common motifs.

For this clone: Antigen specificity is unknown.

Only in-frame clones appear in the TCRdb table, and some are missing; sequencing was by immunoSEQ multiplex PCR. The sample lists 9,500 to 12,000 clones, roughly 70% seen once, with around 35% in the top ten. The germline V gene encodes CDR1 SGHAT and CDR2 FQDESV (reference sequence). The CDR3 runs 12 residues. The V and J ends lost 2 bases and 11 bases, in that order; junction bases with no gene match: 3. Study results and limitations: Candidate HPV-specific clones and E7-related TCR motifs grew in tumor during treatment.

The clonotype comes from a human donor with HPV-associated anogenital cancer. The sample was gathered from a patient who underwent chemoradiotherapy. The rearrangement joins TRBV11-1 to TRBJ1-1, with 9 bases that match TRBD1. The CDR3 is CASSLRDRDAFF. CDR3 in DNA: TGTGCCAGCAGCTTACGGGACAGGGACGCTTTCTTT.